This is a list of T cell receptor beta chains from one sample in a study of a mutant IDH1 vaccine in newly diagnosed glioma. Profiled with immunoSEQ multiplex PCR; TCRdb holds only in-frame clones, not every one. The sample lists around 30,000 clones; around 90% were seen once. Their antigens remain unidentified. This specimen consisted of PBMCs, obtained from a glioma patient whose treatment included an IDH1 peptide vaccine. The origin of the receptors is a man aged 35 to 55 with glioma. The CDR3 runs from the conserved cysteine through the conserved F or W. A D gene is named only where the DNA matches it firmly. Clone size is given for some rows only: seen once, a few or many times, or a class if the clone is expanded.

TRBJ2-3 TRBD2 TRBV18 once CASSLGLAGKDTQYF TGTGCCAGCTCACTGGGACTAGCGGGTAAAGATACGCAGTATTTT
TRBJ2-1 . TRBV4-2 once CASSQVGGGKYNEQFF TGTGCCAGCAGCCAGGTGGGTGGGGGAAAATACAATGAGCAGTTCTTC
TRBJ2-5 TRBD1 TRBV10-3 . CAISARQGGETQYF TGTGCCATCAGTGCGAGACAGGGCGGGGAGACCCAGTACTTC
TRBJ2-3 . TRBV5-1 . CASSLGDFPRTDTQYF TGCGCCAGCAGCTTGGGGGACTTCCCTCGCACAGATACGCAGTATTTT
TRBJ2-2 TRBD1 TRBV11-3 . CASSPGTGGGGELFF TGTGCCAGCAGCCCCGGGACAGGGGGCGGCGGGGAGCTGTTTTTT
TRBJ2-1 TRBD1 TRBV11-2 . CASSPDRGSYNEQFF TGTGCCAGCAGCCCGGACAGGGGCTCCTACAATGAGCAGTTCTTC
TRBJ2-7 . TRBV21-1 . CASSKVPSTSGDPREQYF TGTGCCAGCAGCAAAGTACCCTCGACTAGCGGCGACCCTAGAGAGCAGTACTTC
TRBJ1-5 . TRBV27 . CASSKEYSNQPQHF TGTGCCAGCAGTAAAGAATATAGCAATCAGCCCCAGCATTTT
TRBJ2-3 . TRBV29-1 . CSVIINTQYF TGCAGCGTTATAATCAATACGCAGTATTTT
TRBJ2-2 TRBD1 TRBV7-8 . CASSLAGTGVNTGELFF TGTGCCAGCAGCTTAGCCGGGACAGGGGTGAACACCGGGGAGCTGTTTTTT
TRBJ1-2 . TRBV2 . CASMREGNTVDYTF TGTGCCAGCATGAGGGAGGGCAACACGGTCGACTACACCTTC
TRBJ2-1 TRBD1 TRBV29-1 . CSTWTGSNEQFF TGCAGCACCTGGACAGGGAGTAATGAGCAGTTCTTC
TRBJ1-4 TRBD1 TRBV2 . CASTGQPVPNEKLFF TGTGCCAGCACGGGACAGCCCGTGCCTAATGAAAAACTGTTTTTT
TRBJ2-7 TRBD1 TRBV27 . CASSPRQGPYEQYF TGTGCCAGCAGCCCCCGACAGGGGCCCTACGAGCAGTACTTC
TRBJ1-4 . TRBV15 few CATSRGQTNEKLFF TGTGCCACCAGCAGAGGACAAACGAATGAAAAACTGTTTTTT
TRBJ2-3 . TRBV5-5 . CASSFGWSASTDTQYF TGTGCCAGCAGCTTCGGGTGGTCCGCCTCTACAGATACGCAGTATTTT
TRBJ2-2 TRBD1 TRBV5-1 . CASSLGQGTRTGELFF TGCGCCAGCAGCTTGGGACAGGGGACGAGGACCGGGGAGCTGTTTTTT